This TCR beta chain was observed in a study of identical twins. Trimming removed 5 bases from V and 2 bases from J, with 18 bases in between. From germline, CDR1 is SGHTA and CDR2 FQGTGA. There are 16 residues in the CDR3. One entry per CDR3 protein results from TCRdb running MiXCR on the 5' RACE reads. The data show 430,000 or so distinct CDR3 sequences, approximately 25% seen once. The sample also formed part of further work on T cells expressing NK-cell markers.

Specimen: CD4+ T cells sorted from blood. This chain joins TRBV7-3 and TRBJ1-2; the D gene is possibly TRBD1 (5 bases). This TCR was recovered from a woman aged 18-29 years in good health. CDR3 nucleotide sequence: TGTGCCAGCAGCCCTACCCCCCCGGGACGGAACTATGGCTACACCTTC. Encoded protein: CASSPTPPGRNYGYTF.